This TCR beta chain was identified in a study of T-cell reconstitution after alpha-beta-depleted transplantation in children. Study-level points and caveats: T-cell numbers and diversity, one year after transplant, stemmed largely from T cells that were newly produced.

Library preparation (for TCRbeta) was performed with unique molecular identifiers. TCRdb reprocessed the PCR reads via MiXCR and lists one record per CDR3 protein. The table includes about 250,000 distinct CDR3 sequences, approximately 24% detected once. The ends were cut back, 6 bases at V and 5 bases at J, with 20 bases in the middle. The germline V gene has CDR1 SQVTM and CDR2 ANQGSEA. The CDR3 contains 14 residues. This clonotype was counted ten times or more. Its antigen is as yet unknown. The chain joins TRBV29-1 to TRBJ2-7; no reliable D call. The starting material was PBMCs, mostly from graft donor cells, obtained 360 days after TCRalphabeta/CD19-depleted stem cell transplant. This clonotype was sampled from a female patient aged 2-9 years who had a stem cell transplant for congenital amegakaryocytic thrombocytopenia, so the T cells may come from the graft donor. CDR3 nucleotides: TGCAGCGTGGAACCGGGCCTTCATTCTAACGAGCAGTACTTC. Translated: CSVEPGLHSNEQYF.